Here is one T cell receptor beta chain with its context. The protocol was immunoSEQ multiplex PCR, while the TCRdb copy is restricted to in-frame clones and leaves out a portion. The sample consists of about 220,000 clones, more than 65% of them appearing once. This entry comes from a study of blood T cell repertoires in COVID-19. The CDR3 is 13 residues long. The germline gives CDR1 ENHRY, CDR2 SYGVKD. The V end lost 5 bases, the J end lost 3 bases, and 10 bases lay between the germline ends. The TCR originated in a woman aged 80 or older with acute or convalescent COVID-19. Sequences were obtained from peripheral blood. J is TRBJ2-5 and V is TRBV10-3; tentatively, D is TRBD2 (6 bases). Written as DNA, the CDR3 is TGTGCCATCAGTTTGGGCGGGGAAGAGACCCAGTACTTC. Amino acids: CAISLGGEETQYF.